There are a few counts of the clone carrying this T cell receptor (beta chain). V lost 4 bases and J 5 bases, leaving 12 bases between the germline ends. Germline assignment: CDR1 MGHDK and CDR2 SYGVNS. CDR3 length: 13 amino acids. The data stem from a study of blood T cells in healthy people across ages. A second PCR, run for roughly 7 to 12 cycles, used a sample-barcoded 5' primer plus a J-beta primer mix. MiXCR, run by TCRdb on the 5' RACE reads, gives a single entry per CDR3 protein. This table holds approximately 800,000 distinct CDR3 sequences, approximately 25% found once. This same sample was also taken into another study, of T cells of mothers and their children.

The source of this sequence is a boy younger than 18 in good health. The chain links TRBV25-1 to TRBJ2-7; perhaps TRBD2 as D (6 bases). The specimen was blood. CDR3 in DNA: TGTGCCAGCAGTGGGCAGGAGGGGAACGAGCAGTACTTC. Translating gives CASSGQEGNEQYF.